This T cell receptor (beta chain) was recovered during a study of blood T cells in healthy people across ages. Study results and limitations: Strongly correlated with naive T cell percentage was TCR beta diversity. Age showed a roughly linear inverse relationship with TCR beta diversity per million T cells.

Sample-barcoded 5' priming and a J-beta primer mix drove a second PCR of about 6 to 12 cycles. Each cDNA molecule received a tag from a template-switch adaptor that had 12 random nucleotides. MiXCR, run by TCRdb on the 5' RACE reads, gives a single entry per CDR3 protein. In the table there are 1.5 million to 2 million distinct CDR3 sequences, roughly 49% of which are singletons. All donors came from Russia, were Caucasian and healthy, and spanned ages roughly 6 to 95. Remarks on this clonotype: Its antigen remains unknown.

The sequenced sample consisted of blood. The TCR comes from a woman aged 40 to 50 in good health.

This CDR3 is CASSRLAYPGQGRGGYTF. The CDR3 bases are TGTGCCAGCAGCCGGTTAGCTTATCCGGGACAGGGGCGTGGAGGCTACACCTTC. V usage is TRBV7-2 and J usage is TRBJ1-2; 10 nucleotides match TRBD1. The germline V gene encodes CDR1 SGHTA and CDR2 FQGNSA. This CDR3 region has 18 residues. J was trimmed by 8 bases and V by 5 bases; bases with no gene match: 20.